One sample yielded the 19 T cell receptor beta chains listed below, sequenced in a study of T-cell memory formation after mild COVID-19 (dated by TCRdb to the early 2020s). The library was prepared using 5' RACE. Sequencing instrument: Illumina NovaSeq 6000. TCRdb's own reprocessing of the public reads used fastp at Q25 and MiXCR and kept productive beta chains. For every CDR3 protein sequence, its rows merge into one entry that carries the most common genes and DNA. The sample contains 210,000 or so distinct CDR3 sequences, around 20% of them found a single time. 2.4% of the sample is taken by the ten largest. The sequenced material came from PBMCs or a T cell subset sorted from them (not recorded which). The receptors here all came from an adult woman who had mild COVID-19 (a few samples of this study predate the infection). The sample titles of this study are shuffled in the database, so cell type and time point are left out; the donor was told from shared clones.

This clonotype has a handful of counts. V is TRBV7-2 and J is TRBJ2-3, with a tentative D call TRBD1 (5 bases). With 2 bases removed from V and 3 bases from J, the gap between germline ends came to 15 bases. CDR1 is SGHTA and CDR2 is FQGNSA in the germline V gene. This CDR3 has 16 residues. The CDR3 region has the DNA TGTGCCAGCAGCTTAATCCCAGGGCGTGGGACAGATACGCAGTATTTT. It encodes CASSLIPGRGTDTQYF.

The sample holds many counts of this clonotype. The chain uses TRBV12-3 or TRBV12-4 and TRBJ2-7; 10 positions match TRBD1. The length of the CDR3 is 14 residues. The V and J ends lost 4 bases and 4 bases, in that order; junction bases with no gene match: 4. CDR3 DNA: TGTGCCAGCAGTTCGGGACAGGGGAGATACGAGCAGTACTTC. It translates to CASSSGQGRYEQYF.

The V and J genes are TRBV9 and TRBJ2-7, with D possibly TRBD1 on 5 matching bases. CDR1 is SGDLS, CDR2 YYNGEE, per germline. The ends were cut back, 0 bases at V and 2 bases at J, with 12 bases in the middle. This CDR3 contains 15 residues. CDR3 sequence reads: CASSVGQTDTYEQYF. The CDR3 DNA reads TGTGCCAGCAGCGTAGGACAGACGGATACCTACGAGCAGTACTTC.

This clonotype was recorded a few times. This chain links TRBV6-5 with TRBJ1-5; perhaps TRBD1 as D (5 bases). The germline V gene has CDR1 MNHEY and CDR2 SVGAGI. The CDR3 spans 14 residues. Trimming removed 5 bases from V and 7 bases from J, with 15 bases in between. The CDR3 bases are TGTGCCAGCAGTCTTACTCCGGGGGAACAGCCCCAGCATTTT. Residues: CASSLTPGEQPQHF.

A few counts support this clonotype. V and J are TRBV12-3 or TRBV12-4 and TRBJ2-2; D is unresolved. This CDR3 region has 12 residues. V was trimmed by 6 bases and J by 6 bases, leaving 8 bases between them. The CDR3 reads CASSSTSGELFF. The CDR3, as DNA: TGTGCCAGCAGCTCCACCTCCGGGGAGCTGTTTTTT.

This clonotype was found a few times. V usage is TRBV6-5 and J usage is TRBJ2-7; 9 bases map to TRBD1. Germline V gene sequence: CDR1 MNHEY, CDR2 SVGAGI. V dropped 6 bases and J dropped 12; count of bases not matched to a gene: 12. The length of the CDR3 is 13 residues. The CDR3 coding sequence is TGTGCCAGCAGCCCGGACAGGGGAGGAAGAAGGTACTTC. It yields the protein CASSPDRGGRRYF.

The chain recombines TRBV20-1 with TRBJ2-3, with unresolved D. The V gene's germline CDR1 is DFQATT and CDR2 SNEGSKA (reference sequence). V was trimmed by 0 bases and J by 2 bases, leaving 12 bases between them. This CDR3 region has 15 residues. CDR3 protein: CSARDYAAYTDTQYF. DNA for the CDR3: TGCAGTGCTAGAGATTACGCCGCCTACACAGATACGCAGTATTTT.

This clonotype was seen more than once but under ten times. The chain carries TRBV27 and TRBJ1-5; D is unresolved. Germline V gene sequence: CDR1 MNHEY, CDR2 SMNVEV (reference sequence). Trimming cost V 3 bases and J 0 bases, with 9 bases left between them. CDR3 size: 15 residues. The chain's CDR3 is CASSFGPDSNQPQHF. The CDR3 DNA reads TGTGCCAGCAGTTTTGGTCCTGATAGCAATCAGCCCCAGCATTTT.

The chain combines TRBV20-1 with TRBJ1-3; D not resolved. Looked up from germline, CDR1 is DFQATT and CDR2 is SNEGSKA (reference sequence). Trimming stripped 3 bases from V and 3 bases from J, with 9 bases between. This CDR3 contains 13 residues. In nucleotides, the CDR3 is TGCAGTGCTAGCTCCGGGGTTGGAAACACCATATATTTT. Translating gives CSASSGVGNTIYF.

The chain is built from TRBV5-5 and TRBJ1-1; D uncertain. The CDR3 is made up of 13 amino acids. Per germline, CDR1 SGHKS and CDR2 YYEKEE (reference sequence). Trimming left V 0 bases short and J 3 bases short, with 6 bases between. CDR3: CASSLASDTEAFF. In DNA, the CDR3 is TGTGCCAGCAGCTTGGCATCCGACACTGAAGCTTTCTTT.

The chain joins TRBV29-1 to TRBJ2-1; no definite D call. Germline V gives CDR1 SQVTM, CDR2 ANQGSEA. The CDR3 is made up of 13 amino acids. The germline V and J ends were trimmed by 7 bases and 2 bases, with 12 bases remaining between them. The CDR3 is CSGVRQTYNEQFF. As DNA, the CDR3 is TGCAGCGGTGTACGCCAGACCTACAATGAGCAGTTCTTC.

The chain uses TRBV20-1 and TRBJ1-1, with D maybe TRBD1 (6 bases). The CDR3 loop spans 14 amino acids. Germline lookup yields CDR1 DFQATT and CDR2 SNEGSKA (reference sequence). Trimming took off 4 bases at V and 5 bases at J, with 17 bases between the two ends. The CDR3 DNA reads as TGCAGTGCTACGAGTCAGGGGAGACGAACTGAAGCTTTCTTT. It is translated as CSATSQGRRTEAFF.

This clonotype was counted at least ten times. J is TRBJ2-7 and V is TRBV5-1, with 7 bases matching TRBD1. The V gene end was trimmed by 3 bases and the J gene end by 9 bases; junction bases not matched to a gene: 12. The CDR3 runs to 14 residues. Germline loops: CDR1 SGHRS, CDR2 YFSETQ. The CDR3 sequence: CASSWGTAFEGQYF. The CDR3 coding sequence is TGCGCCAGCAGCTGGGGGACAGCGTTTGAGGGGCAGTACTTC.

This clonotype was counted between two and nine times. The J gene is TRBJ2-2, the V gene TRBV12-3 or TRBV12-4; TRBD1 matches 8 bases. V lost 5 bases to trimming and J lost 4 bases; unmatched junction nucleotides: 6. The CDR3 is 15 residues long. Written as DNA, the CDR3 is TGTGCCAGCAGTGCAGGGGGCAGGAGCACCGGGGAGCTGTTTTTT. Protein sequence: CASSAGGRSTGELFF.

This clonotype showed up many times. This rearrangement joins TRBV20-1 to TRBJ2-1; D is perhaps TRBD2 (5 bases). The germline V and J ends were trimmed by 5 bases and 0 bases, with 11 bases remaining between them. Germline V gene lookup returns CDR1 DFQATT and CDR2 SNEGSKA (reference sequence). The CDR3 totals 14 residues. In nucleotides, the CDR3 is TGCAGTGCTTCCCGGGGTAGCTCCTACAATGAGCAGTTCTTC. Protein sequence: CSASRGSSYNEQFF.

V is TRBV4-1 and J is TRBJ2-2; D remains ambiguous. This CDR3 region has 14 residues. CDR1 is MGHRA, CDR2 YSYEKL, per germline. V gave up 4 bases and J gave up 0 bases, with 6 bases separating them. The CDR3 spells CASSPASNTGELFF. In nucleotides, the CDR3 is TGCGCCAGCAGCCCAGCTTCGAACACCGGGGAGCTGTTTTTT.

This rearrangement joins TRBV20-1 to TRBJ2-7; 10 bases agree with TRBD2. From germline, CDR1 is DFQATT and CDR2 SNEGSKA (reference sequence). V shed 5 bases and J 3 bases; nucleotides not matched to a gene: 7. The CDR3 covers 14 residues. In DNA, the CDR3 is TGCAGTGCTGAAACTAGCGGGACTGACTACGAGCAGTACTTC. Translating gives CSAETSGTDYEQYF.

V is TRBV6-5 and J is TRBJ1-1, with D possibly being TRBD1 (5 bases). The V end was cut by 6 bases, the J end by 2 bases, with 10 bases between. CDR3 length equals 13 residues. The germline V gene has CDR1 MNHEY and CDR2 SVGAGI. CDR3 in DNA: TGTGCCAGCAGACTGCAGGGTAACACTGAAGCTTTCTTT. Amino acids: CASRLQGNTEAFF.

The gene calls are TRBV3-1 and TRBJ2-3; D tentatively reads TRBD1 or TRBD2 (5 bases each). Trimming removed 7 bases at V and 0 bases at J, with 11 bases between. There are 14 residues in the CDR3. CDR1 and CDR2 (germline): LGHDT, YNNKEL (reference sequence). CDR3 amino acids: CASNSRGSTDTQYF. CDR3 DNA: TGTGCCAGCAACTCACGGGGCAGCACAGATACGCAGTATTTT.